One and the same sample provided the 3 T cell receptor beta chains below, sequenced in a study of blood T cell repertoires in COVID-19. This table comes from immunoSEQ multiplex PCR, and its TCRdb copy is limited to in-frame clones, with some not included. The table lists 97,000 or so clones, 70% to 85% of them singletons, with around 9.6% in the top ten. Sequencing was performed on peripheral blood. Receptors originate from a man aged 55 to 69 with active or convalescent COVID-19.

This chain connects TRBV4-1 to TRBJ2-7; the D gene is possibly TRBD2 (6 bases). V was clipped by 3 bases and J by 5 bases, with 11 bases between them. Germline V CDR1 and CDR2: MGHRA, YSYEKL. This CDR3 spans 13 amino acids. The DNA for the CDR3 is TGCGCCAGCAGCCACTCCGGAGGGGACGAGCAGTACTTC. Protein sequence: CASSHSGGDEQYF.

The gene calls are TRBV20-1 and TRBJ2-3, with D hard to call. CDR1 is DFQATT and CDR2 is SNEGSKA in the germline V gene (reference sequence). Trimming removed 6 bases at V and 2 bases at J, with 6 bases between. This CDR3 region has 11 residues. CDR3 residues: CSAIHTDTQYF. DNA of the CDR3: TGCAGTGCCATTCACACAGATACGCAGTATTTT.

This chain links TRBV29-1 with TRBJ2-1; 7 bases match TRBD2. Germline CDR1 SQVTM, CDR2 ANQGSEA. This CDR3 has 15 amino acids. V dropped 3 bases and J dropped 0; count of bases not matched to a gene: 5. For the CDR3, the DNA is TGCAGCGTTGACGGAGCGGGGAGCTCCTACAATGAGCAGTTCTTC. It yields the protein CSVDGAGSSYNEQFF.